What follows describes a single TCR beta chain. Its antigen is unidentified. The data were taken from a study of memory CD4+ T cells and cytomegalovirus serostatus. Study conclusions and caveats: Repertoires predicted CMV serostatus with median bootstrapped AUC of approximately 0.95.

Unmatched junction bases numbered 12, after V lost 5 bases and J lost 5 bases. The CDR3 has 15 amino acids. In germline, CDR1 is SGHAT, CDR2 FQNNGV. The sort gate was single viable CD3+CD4+CD8-CD45RO+ cells for memory CD4+ T cells. TCRdb's copy holds only in-frame clones and misses some; the assay was immunoSEQ multiplex PCR. The data show about 82,000 clones, 65% to 85% seen once. The chain recombines TRBV11-2 with TRBJ2-7; 7 bases agree with TRBD1. Sequences were obtained from memory CD4+ T cells from blood. The clonotype comes from an adult in good health and CMV-seronegative. The chain's CDR3 is CASSNWGQLGNEQYF. The CDR3 nucleotides are TGTGCCAGCAGCAATTGGGGACAGTTGGGCAACGAGCAGTACTTC.